These T cell receptor beta chains were read from a single sample in a study of shared clonotypes between healthy human individuals. Some clones are missing from TCRdb's copy, which holds only in-frame ones; the method was immunoSEQ multiplex PCR. The sample records roughly 1 million clones, about 74% being singletons. Source material: memory CD4+ T cells sorted from blood. The receptor source for this set is a man between 18 and 35 years old in good health. Both conserved end residues are part of each CDR3. Fields, in order: V gene, clone size, J gene, CDR3 protein. Only some rows state a clone size, as once, few, many or a class for expanded clones.

>TRBV6-6|-|TRBJ1-1
CASSYRGLNTEAFF
>TRBV5-6|-|TRBJ2-3
CASSSDRGRTDTQYF
>TRBV5-5|-|TRBJ2-7
CASSHRQGAEYEQYF
>TRBV7-2|-|TRBJ1-5
CASSPRGGQPQHF
>TRBV10-3|once|TRBJ1-2
CAISLAGATDGYTF
>TRBV6-6|-|TRBJ2-3
CASSGDRRSTDTQYF
>TRBV6-1|-|TRBJ2-7
CASSEEVGLAGAYEQYF
>TRBV5-1|-|TRBJ2-3
CASTHGQGRPDTQYF
>TRBV5-1|-|TRBJ1-2
CASSWDRDGYTF
>TRBV6-5|few|TRBJ1-5
CASKLSGVSNQPQHF
>TRBV18|-|TRBJ2-7
CASSPNRGLYEQYF
>TRBV10-1|-|TRBJ2-2
CASSGGGTGTGELFF
>TRBV5-6|-|TRBJ1-2
CASSFYRGTDGYTF
>TRBV7-9|-|TRBJ2-4
CASSSRTGTIGHIQYF
>TRBV18|-|TRBJ2-5
CASSPGQQETQYF
>TRBV5-1|-|TRBJ2-3
CASSLEGRNGIRTDTQYF
>TRBV2|-|TRBJ2-7
CASIREFGSYEQYF
>TRBV27|-|TRBJ1-2
CASSFGNRGKGYTF
>TRBV12-5|-|TRBJ1-1
CASVPEGGTEAFF
>TRBV5-5|-|TRBJ2-7
CASSQLRGGEQYF
>TRBV4-3|-|TRBJ1-5
CASSQSYNQPQHF
>TRBV5-6|-|TRBJ2-5
CASSPAPQVVETQYF
>TRBV9|-|TRBJ2-1
CASSGRAGQGKYEQFF
>TRBV27|many|TRBJ2-1
CASSLLDEQFF
>TRBV7-2|-|TRBJ2-5
CASSALGETQYF
>TRBV27|-|TRBJ1-2
CASSSPTAANYGYTF
>TRBV18|-|TRBJ2-2
CASSPGWENTGELFF
>TRBV5-6|many|TRBJ1-6
CASSRPYNSPLHF
>TRBV18|-|TRBJ2-7
CASSPPRSSGRVYDLYF
>TRBV6-4|-|TRBJ2-3
CASSDRDRATDTQYF
>TRBV6-1|-|TRBJ2-7
CASSNQDRGLYEQYF
>TRBV4-3|-|TRBJ2-2
CASSQGDRITGELFF